This note documents a single T cell receptor beta chain sequence. CDR3 length: 16 residues. From germline, CDR1 is SGHTS and CDR2 YDEGEE. With 0 bases removed from V and 1 base from J, the gap between germline ends came to 10 bases. The data stem from a study of T cell responses to AZD1222 COVID-19 vaccine. Clones were sequenced by immunoSEQ multiplex PCR, and TCRdb holds only the in-frame ones, with some missing. In the table there are 140,000 to 150,000 clones, roughly 91% of which are singletons. Sequencing used peripheral blood, obtained on day 0 of AZD1222 vaccination. The receptor was derived from an adult in good health. The gene calls are TRBV5-8 and TRBJ2-2; D gene uncertain. DNA for the CDR3: TGTGCCAGCAGCTTGGTAGTAGCACAGAACACCGGGGAGCTGTTTTTT. Its translation: CASSLVVAQNTGELFF. Full variable domain (outside the CDR3, taken from reference TRBV5-8 and TRBJ2-2): EAGVTQSPTHLIKTRGQQATLRCSPISGHTSVYWYQQALGLGLQFLLWYDEGEERNRGNFPPRFSGRQFPNYSSELNVNALELEDSALYLCASSLVVAQNTGELFFGEGSRLTVL.